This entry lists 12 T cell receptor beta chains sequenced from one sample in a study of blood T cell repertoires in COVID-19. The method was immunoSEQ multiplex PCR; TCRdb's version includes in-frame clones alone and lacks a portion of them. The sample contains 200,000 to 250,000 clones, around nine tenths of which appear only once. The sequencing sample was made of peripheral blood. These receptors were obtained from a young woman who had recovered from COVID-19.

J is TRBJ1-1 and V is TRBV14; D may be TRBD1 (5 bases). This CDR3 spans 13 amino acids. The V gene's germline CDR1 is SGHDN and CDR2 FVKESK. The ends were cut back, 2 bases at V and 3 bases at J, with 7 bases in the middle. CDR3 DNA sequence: TGTGCCAGCAGCCAATGGGGGGACACTGAAGCTTTCTTT. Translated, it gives CASSQWGDTEAFF.

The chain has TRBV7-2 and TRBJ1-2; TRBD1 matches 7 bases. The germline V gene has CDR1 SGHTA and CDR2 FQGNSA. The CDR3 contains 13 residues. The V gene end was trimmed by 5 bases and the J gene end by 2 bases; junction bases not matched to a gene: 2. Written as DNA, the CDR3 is TGTGCCAGCAGCACGGGACAGAACTATGGCTACACCTTC. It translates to CASSTGQNYGYTF.

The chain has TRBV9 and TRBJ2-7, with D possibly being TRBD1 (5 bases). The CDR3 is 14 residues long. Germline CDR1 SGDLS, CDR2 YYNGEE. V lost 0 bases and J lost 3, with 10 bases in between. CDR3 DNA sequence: TGTGCCAGCAGCGTAGCGGCAGGGATCTACGAGCAGTACTTC. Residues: CASSVAAGIYEQYF.

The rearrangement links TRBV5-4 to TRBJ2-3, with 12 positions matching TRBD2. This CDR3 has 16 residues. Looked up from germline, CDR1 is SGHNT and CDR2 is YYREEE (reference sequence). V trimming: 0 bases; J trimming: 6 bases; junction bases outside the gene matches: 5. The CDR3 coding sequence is TGTGCCAGCAGCTTGGGACTAGCGGGAGCTGGTGATACGCAGTATTTT. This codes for CASSLGLAGAGDTQYF.

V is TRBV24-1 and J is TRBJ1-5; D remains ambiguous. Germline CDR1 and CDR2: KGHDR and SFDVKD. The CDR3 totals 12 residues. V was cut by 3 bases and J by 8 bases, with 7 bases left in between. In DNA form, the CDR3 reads TGTGCCACCAGTGATGACTTTAAGCCCCAGCATTTT. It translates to CATSDDFKPQHF.

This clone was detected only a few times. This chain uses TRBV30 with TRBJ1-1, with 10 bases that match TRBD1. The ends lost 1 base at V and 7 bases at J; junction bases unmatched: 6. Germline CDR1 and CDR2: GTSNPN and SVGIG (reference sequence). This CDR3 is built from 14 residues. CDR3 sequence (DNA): TGTGCCTGGAGTGACGACAGGGGGCAAATTGAAGCTTTCTTT. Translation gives CAWSDDRGQIEAFF.

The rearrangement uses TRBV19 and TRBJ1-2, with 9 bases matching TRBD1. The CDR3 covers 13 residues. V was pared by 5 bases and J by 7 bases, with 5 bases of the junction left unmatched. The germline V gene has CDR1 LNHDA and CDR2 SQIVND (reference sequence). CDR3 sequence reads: CASSLGTGPGYTF. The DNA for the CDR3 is TGTGCCAGTAGTTTAGGGACAGGGCCTGGCTACACCTTC.

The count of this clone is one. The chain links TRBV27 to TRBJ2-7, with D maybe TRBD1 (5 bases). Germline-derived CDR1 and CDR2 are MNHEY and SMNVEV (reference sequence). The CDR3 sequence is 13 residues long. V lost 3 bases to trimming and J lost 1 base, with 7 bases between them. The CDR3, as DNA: TGTGCCAGCAGTTTTCAGGGATCCTACGAGCAGTACTTC. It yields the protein CASSFQGSYEQYF.

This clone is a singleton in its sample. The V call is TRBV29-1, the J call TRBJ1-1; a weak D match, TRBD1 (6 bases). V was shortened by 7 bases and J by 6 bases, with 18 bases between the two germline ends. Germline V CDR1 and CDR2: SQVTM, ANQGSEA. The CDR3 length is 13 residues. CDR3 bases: TGCAGCGCCCTAGGGACATTGGGACCTGAAGCTTTCTTT. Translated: CSALGTLGPEAFF.

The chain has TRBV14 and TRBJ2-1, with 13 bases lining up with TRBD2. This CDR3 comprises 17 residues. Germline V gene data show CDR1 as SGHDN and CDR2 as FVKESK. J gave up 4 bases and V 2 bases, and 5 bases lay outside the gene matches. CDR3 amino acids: CASSQFRLAGGYNEQFF. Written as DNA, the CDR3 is TGTGCCAGCAGCCAATTCAGACTAGCGGGGGGATACAATGAGCAGTTCTTC. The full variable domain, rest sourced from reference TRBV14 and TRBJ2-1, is EAGVTQFPSHSVIEKGQTVTLRCDPISGHDNLYWYRRVMGKEIKFLLHFVKESKQDESGMPNNRFLAERTGGTYSTLKVQPAELEDSGVYFCASSQFRLAGGYNEQFFGPGTRLTVL.

CDR3 amino acids: CSVEDRAGYAYGYTF. Written as DNA, the CDR3 is TGCAGCGTTGAAGATCGGGCAGGGTATGCCTATGGCTACACCTTC. J is TRBJ1-2 and V is TRBV29-1; possibly TRBD1 for D (5 bases). This CDR3 spans 15 amino acids. V lost 0 bases to trimming and J lost 4 bases, with 15 bases between them. Germline V gene sequence: CDR1 SQVTM, CDR2 ANQGSEA.

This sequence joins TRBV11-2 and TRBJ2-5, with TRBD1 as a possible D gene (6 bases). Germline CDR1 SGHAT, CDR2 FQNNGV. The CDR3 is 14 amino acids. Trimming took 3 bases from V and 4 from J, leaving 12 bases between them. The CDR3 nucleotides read TGTGCCAGCAGCTTGACAGGTCCCGGAGAGACCCAGTACTTC. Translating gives CASSLTGPGETQYF. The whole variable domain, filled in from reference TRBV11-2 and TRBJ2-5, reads EAGVAQSPRYKIIEKRQSVAFWCNPISGHATLYWYQQILGQGPKLLIQFQNNGVVDDSQLPKDRFSAERLKGVDSTLKIQPAKLEDSAVYLCASSLTGPGETQYFGPGTRLLVL.